The present T cell receptor beta chain was sequenced within a study of T-cell memory formation after mild COVID-19. Across the study: TCR clusters largely stayed donor specific.

Study findings and constraints: Clones that got smaller from day 15 to 85 had even CD4/CD8, while clones growing later tipped toward CD4+. Contracting CD4+ clones lay largely in CM and EM, with CD8+ ones residing in EMRA.

The V gene end was trimmed by 3 bases and the J gene end by 1 base; junction bases not matched to a gene: 3. This CDR3 has 16 residues. The germline V gene encodes CDR1 SEHNR and CDR2 FQNEAQ (reference sequence). This clonotype has more than one count but fewer than ten. Its antigen is unknown. TCRdb called the 5' RACE reads again in MiXCR, with one record for every CDR3 protein. The table has 110,000 or so distinct CDR3 sequences, over 20% seen once. The gene calls are TRBV7-9 and TRBJ2-3, with 11 bases fitting TRBD2. The TCR originated in a man between 18 and 35 years old who had mild COVID-19 (a few samples of this study predate the infection). Cell type and time point are not known. The sequencing input was PBMCs or a T cell subset sorted from them (not recorded which). The CDR3 DNA reads TGTGCCAGCAGCTTCCTACTAGCGGGGGGCACAGATACGCAGTATTTT. Amino acids: CASSFLLAGGTDTQYF.